These T cell receptor beta chains were read from a single sample in a study of T cells after yellow fever vaccination. TCRdb ran MiXCR on the 5' RACE reads and lists one entry per CDR3 protein. The sample has a few hundred thousand distinct CDR3 sequences; 15% to 20% are singletons. This specimen consisted of PBMCs, obtained 15 days after the yellow fever booster vaccination. The receptors were gathered from a young man who received the YFV17D yellow fever vaccine. The conserved cysteine and the conserved F or W are not part of the CDR3 here.

TRBV7-3	TRBJ2-3	ASSLDPGTGIRDTQY
TRBV19	TRBJ2-1	ASSITGPGWTYNEQF
TRBV6-4	TRBJ2-3	ASSDSGTSGTDTQY
TRBV24-1	TRBJ2-1	ATSDPENNEQF
TRBV7-8	TRBJ1-5	ASSLASGRTYNQPQH
TRBV5-1	TRBJ1-2	ASSREGGNYGYT
TRBV6-5	TRBJ2-3	ASSYSITRKGPDTQY
TRBV4-1	TRBJ2-5	ASSQDVWGASGFGSEETQY
TRBV12-3/TRBV12-4	TRBJ2-7	ASSLFLATSYEQY
TRBV20-1	TRBJ2-1	SARDLTGYNEQF
TRBV2	TRBJ2-7	ASSVRSGGRHEQY
TRBV10-3	TRBJ2-7	AISGAGVKSSYEQY
TRBV7-2	TRBJ1-1	ASGRDLNTEAF
TRBV28	TRBJ2-3	ASSLATGGETMTDTQY
TRBV12-3/TRBV12-4	TRBJ2-7	ASSPSRDYNYEQY
TRBV20-1	TRBJ1-5	SARRDGKNQPQH
TRBV19	TRBJ2-1	ASTPDRTGQQF
TRBV7-9	TRBJ2-4	ASSPSKNIQY
TRBV7-9	TRBJ1-6	ASSLEGPPLH
TRBV11-2	TRBJ1-1	ASSPGSEAF
TRBV20-1	TRBJ2-7	SARGGIGGSGNEQY
TRBV29-1	TRBJ2-7	SVLGRSNYEQY
TRBV30	TRBJ2-1	AWKRSDTRYGEQF
TRBV27	TRBJ1-4	ASSIEYRGLSTDNEKLF
TRBV18	TRBJ1-5	ASSPSAGNGNQPQH
TRBV29-1	TRBJ2-7	SVARQDYEQY
TRBV20-1	TRBJ2-5	SASAGGQETQY
TRBV18	TRBJ1-3	ASSPPQGTVPGNTIY
TRBV5-6	TRBJ1-1	ASSGRAGNTEAF
TRBV7-9	TRBJ2-3	ASRFSGDTQY
TRBV6-2/TRBV6-3	TRBJ2-1	ASRDRLAGVRSDEQF
TRBV4-3	TRBJ2-7	ASSQDPFYEQY
TRBV28	TRBJ2-3	ASSSNQGAKTSRSADTQY
TRBV10-3	TRBJ2-3	AATSRDRADTQY
TRBV29-1	TRBJ2-7	SVQGRGRSYEQY
TRBV7-9	TRBJ2-2	ASSPLAINPNTGELF
TRBV12-3/TRBV12-4	TRBJ2-2	ATATGPGELF
TRBV21-1	TRBJ2-5	ASRKHGRPQETQY
TRBV18	TRBJ1-4	ASHPRDSKNEKLF
TRBV27	TRBJ2-1	ASSRLAGGLLSPNEQF
TRBV7-2	TRBJ1-3	ASSPQTRDGNTIY
TRBV27	TRBJ1-2	ASSTGFSSSSGYT
TRBV15	TRBJ1-6	ATSRDPVSNSPLH
TRBV6-4	TRBJ2-7	ASSDGETSEQY
TRBV10-2	TRBJ2-2	ASILAGLVGELF
TRBV14	TRBJ1-1	ASSQLGAGRNTEAF
TRBV5-1	TRBJ2-1	ASSSLGASGRGHEQF
TRBV7-2	TRBJ1-1	ASSSYFGRNTEAF
TRBV5-6	TRBJ2-5	ASSYIETQY
TRBV6-5	TRBJ1-2	ASSSSGEYGYT
TRBV7-3	TRBJ2-7	ASSLIGGSEMGTDPYEQY
TRBV4-3	TRBJ2-1	ASSRGGTLNNEQF
TRBV29-1	TRBJ2-1	SLMIGTSVGEQF
TRBV7-9	TRBJ2-7	ASSSTLAGPSYEQY
TRBV10-3	TRBJ1-5	AIGTGDQPQH
TRBV20-1	TRBJ2-1	SASALQGSNEQF
TRBV28	TRBJ2-7	ASSLWGVEQY